The following is a TCR beta chain sequence with its context. The entry originates in a study of technical replicates of blood from several donors. Profiled with immunoSEQ multiplex PCR; TCRdb holds only in-frame clones, not every one. Of about 63,000 clones in the sample, approximately 86% were seen once. The CDR3 totals 14 residues. Trimming pared 5 bases from V and 0 bases from J, leaving 9 bases between. Germline V gene lookup returns CDR1 SGHRS and CDR2 YFSETQ. This sequence originates from a human donor in good health. Some clones in this sample may be carry-over from other donors' samples. The sample taken for sequencing was PBMCs. The genes are TRBV5-1 and TRBJ1-5; D is perhaps TRBD1 (5 bases). CDR3 protein: CASRYDSSNQPQHF. CDR3 sequence (DNA): TGCGCCAGCAGGTACGACAGTAGCAATCAGCCCCAGCATTTT.